Below, 21 T cell receptor beta chains from the same sample are listed, as sequenced in a study of blood T cells in healthy people across ages (dated by TCRdb to between 2015 and 2016). The method was 5' RACE. For sequencing, an Illumina HiSeq 2500 was employed. A second PCR of roughly 6 to 12 cycles was run with a J-beta primer mix and a sample-barcoded 5' primer. TCRdb reanalyzed the raw reads on its own, using fastp at Q25 for trimming and MiXCR for clone calling, and kept in-frame beta chains. A single entry per CDR3 protein holds the most common genes and DNA from its merged rows. This sample gives around 1,700,000 distinct CDR3 sequences in total; roughly 30% of them show up just once. 7.7% of the sample rests with the top ten. Specimen: blood. The receptors were sampled from a woman in her thirties in good health.

This clonotype appeared a few times. The chain couples TRBV7-9 to TRBJ2-7, with 7 bases matching TRBD1. Germline CDR1 and CDR2: SEHNR and FQNEAQ (reference sequence). This CDR3 spans 14 amino acids. With V trimmed by 1 base and J by 6 bases, 6 bases remained unmatched. This CDR3 is CASSLGQSGGEQYF. The CDR3 DNA reads as TGTGCCAGCAGCTTAGGACAGTCAGGGGGCGAGCAGTACTTC.

This clonotype occurred a few times. This chain links TRBV7-9 with TRBJ1-2; D call uncertain. Germline loops: CDR1 SEHNR, CDR2 FQNEAQ (reference sequence). The CDR3 has 16 residues. The V gene lost 5 bases and the J gene lost 7 bases, with 23 bases spanning the gap. The CDR3 DNA reads as TGTGCCAGCAGCACTTCAGCAGTTCGCAACCTTCGTGGCTACACCTTC. As protein: CASSTSAVRNLRGYTF.

This clonotype was seen only a few times. The chain uses TRBV6-2 or TRBV6-3 and TRBJ2-1; D could derive from TRBD1 or TRBD2 (5 bases each). The germline gives CDR1 MNHEY, CDR2 SVGEGT. The CDR3 loop spans 15 amino acids. The V end was cut by 7 bases, the J end by 5 bases, with 18 bases between. The CDR3 coding sequence is TGTGCCAGCACCCCGAGGGGCCTAGGGAACAATGAGCAGTTCTTC. This encodes CASTPRGLGNNEQFF.

This sequence joins TRBV20-1 and TRBJ1-3; tentative D call: TRBD1 (6 bases). CDR3 length: 14 residues. Germline lookup yields CDR1 DFQATT and CDR2 SNEGSKA (reference sequence). Trimming took 2 bases from V and 3 from J, leaving 11 bases between them. Here the CDR3 reads CSARLQGSGNTIYF. The CDR3 DNA sequence: TGCAGTGCTAGACTACAGGGCAGTGGAAACACCATATATTTT.

The rearrangement uses TRBV5-1 and TRBJ2-3; D ambiguous. Trimming shortened V by 2 bases and J by 4 bases, and 8 bases separated the two germline ends. The CDR3 extends over 13 amino acids. Germline lookup yields CDR1 SGHRS and CDR2 YFSETQ. CDR3 region: CASSFLESDTQYF. Written as DNA, the CDR3 is TGCGCCAGCAGCTTTCTCGAATCAGATACGCAGTATTTT. The full variable domain, rest sourced from reference TRBV5-1 and TRBJ2-3, is KAGVTQTPRYLIKTRGQQVTLSCSPISGHRSVSWYQQTPGQGLQFLFEYFSETQRNKGNFPGRFSGRQFSNSRSEMNVSTLELGDSALYLCASSFLESDTQYFGPGTRLTVL.

This clonotype was seen more than once but under ten times. Written as DNA, the CDR3 is TGCAGTGCCCGGGACTGGACCTACGAGCAGTACTTC. It yields the protein CSARDWTYEQYF. The chain links TRBV20-1 to TRBJ2-7; weak D call: TRBD2 (6 bases). Germline lookup yields CDR1 DFQATT and CDR2 SNEGSKA (reference sequence). Trimming took 6 bases from V and 2 from J, leaving 11 bases between them. The CDR3 runs to 12 residues.

V usage is TRBV6-2 or TRBV6-3 and J usage is TRBJ2-5; maybe TRBD1 (7 bases). The closer fit of TRBJ2-7 to the DNA end suggests the J call may be wrong. The CDR3 covers 14 residues. The germline V gene has CDR1 MNHEY and CDR2 SVGEGT. The CDR3 reads CASNTLRRGHEQYF. CDR3 coding DNA: TGTGCCAGCAACACCCTACGGAGGGGGCACGAGCAGTACTTC.

The V and J genes are TRBV5-1 and TRBJ2-1; possibly TRBD2 for D (7 bases). Trimming pared 0 bases from V and 11 bases from J, leaving 12 bases between. CDR3 length: 13 residues. The germline V gene has CDR1 SGHRS and CDR2 YFSETQ. CDR3 nucleotides: TGCGCCAGCAGCTTGGGGGGGGGCAGTAAGCAGTTCTTC. Residues: CASSLGGGSKQFF.

This clonotype was seen a handful of times. V is TRBV10-2 and J is TRBJ2-1; 11 positions match TRBD2. Trimming at V came to 9 bases and at J to 10 bases, leaving 5 bases not matched to a gene. The CDR3 is 12 amino acids. Germline V gene lookup returns CDR1 WSHSY and CDR2 SAAADI. CDR3 residues: CASWTSGLEQFF. CDR3 nucleotides: TGCGCCAGTTGGACTAGCGGGTTAGAGCAGTTCTTC.

There are many counts of this clonotype. This chain uses TRBV20-1 with TRBJ2-7; D gene uncertain. Between the trimmed V and J ends, which lost 0 bases and 0 bases, there was a span of 12 bases. CDR3 length equals 15 residues. Germline V gene sequence: CDR1 DFQATT, CDR2 SNEGSKA (reference sequence). The CDR3 sequence: CSARDPGTTSYEQYF. CDR3 coding DNA: TGCAGTGCTAGAGATCCCGGCACGACCTCCTACGAGCAGTACTTC.

The chain employs TRBV5-5 and TRBJ1-5; D is unresolved. The CDR3 totals 13 residues. V lost 5 bases to trimming and J lost 3 bases, with 9 bases between them. CDR1 is SGHKS, CDR2 YYEKEE, per germline (reference sequence). Here the CDR3 reads CASSIADNQPQHF. In DNA, the CDR3 is TGTGCCAGCAGTATTGCGGACAATCAGCCCCAGCATTTT.

V and J are TRBV5-1 and TRBJ2-3, with 8 nucleotides matching TRBD1. The J segment lost 0 bases and the V segment lost 7 bases, leaving 4 bases of the junction unmatched. This CDR3 comprises 14 residues. Germline assignment: CDR1 SGHRS and CDR2 YFSETQ. CDR3 bases: TGCGCCAGCGGACAGGGAGCTAGCACAGATACGCAGTATTTT. This translates into CASGQGASTDTQYF.

This clonotype was seen many times. The chain uses TRBV7-2 and TRBJ2-7; 9 positions match TRBD2. J lost 6 bases, V lost 6 bases, and 9 bases had no gene match. There are 14 residues in the CDR3. CDR1 SGHTA and CDR2 FQGNSA come from the germline V gene. Written as DNA, the CDR3 is TGTGCCAGCAGGTCGGGACTAGCATCTTCCGAGCAGTACTTC. This translates into CASRSGLASSEQYF. The variable domain in full, completed from reference TRBV7-2 and TRBJ2-7, reads GAGVSQSPSNKVTEKGKDVELRCDPISGHTALYWYRQSLGQGLEFLIYFQGNSAPDKSGLPSDRFSAERTGGSVSTLTIQRTQQEDSAVYLCASRSGLASSEQYFGPGTRLTVT.

DNA of the CDR3: TGTGCCACCAGTGATTCGGCGGGGGGCCTCGAGACCCAGTACTTC. It specifies CATSDSAGGLETQYF. This sequence joins TRBV24-1 and TRBJ2-5, with 8 bases identical to TRBD2. The CDR3 length is 15 residues. V shed 2 bases and J 5 bases; nucleotides not matched to a gene: 6. The germline gives CDR1 KGHDR, CDR2 SFDVKD.

The CDR3 loop reads CASSVLPGPYEQYF. The CDR3, as DNA: TGTGCCAGCAGCGTACTGCCAGGGCCCTACGAGCAGTACTTC. The chain links TRBV9 to TRBJ2-7; D is perhaps TRBD1 (5 bases). There are 14 residues in the CDR3. Germline V CDR1 and CDR2: SGDLS, YYNGEE. Trimming took 1 base from V and 2 from J, leaving 10 bases between them.

This clonotype was observed many times. The chain has TRBV30 and TRBJ2-7, with TRBD1 as a possible D gene (5 bases). This CDR3 is built from 12 residues. Germline-derived CDR1 and CDR2 are GTSNPN and SVGIG (reference sequence). The V and J ends lost 2 bases and 3 bases respectively, with 8 bases between them. This chain's CDR3 is CAWSRGSYEQYF. CDR3 bases: TGTGCCTGGAGTAGGGGCAGCTACGAGCAGTACTTC.

This sequence joins TRBV5-1 and TRBJ2-1; unclear D gene. Germline loops: CDR1 SGHRS, CDR2 YFSETQ. V was shortened by 4 bases and J by 2 bases, with 13 bases between the two germline ends. The length of the CDR3 is 15 residues. CDR3 DNA: TGCGCCAGCAGCCCAAATCGTGAAGCCTACAATGAGCAGTTCTTC. Translation gives CASSPNREAYNEQFF.

This clonotype has a count of ten or more. The gene calls are TRBV7-7 and TRBJ2-7, with D unresolved. Trimming took off 0 bases at V and 4 bases at J, with 10 bases between the two ends. CDR3 length: 14 residues. In germline, CDR1 is SSHAT, CDR2 FNYEAQ (reference sequence). The DNA for the CDR3 is TGTGCCAGCAGCTTAGCAAGGGTCGGTTACGAGCAGTACTTC. The encoded protein is CASSLARVGYEQYF.

This clonotype was observed a few times. This chain uses TRBV25-1 with TRBJ2-7; a possible D gene is TRBD2 (6 bases). The germline V gene has CDR1 MGHDK and CDR2 SYGVNS. Trimming took 4 bases from V and 4 from J, leaving 17 bases between them. The length of the CDR3 is 15 residues. The CDR3 sequence: CASSGVGTGLYEQYF. For the CDR3, the DNA is TGTGCCAGCAGTGGGGTCGGGACGGGACTTTACGAGCAGTACTTC.

Ten or more counts support this clonotype. The rearrangement joins TRBV29-1 to TRBJ2-4; 7 bases match TRBD2. There are 13 residues in the CDR3. V lost 7 bases, J lost 9 bases, and 12 bases stayed unmatched. The germline V gene has CDR1 SQVTM and CDR2 ANQGSEA. CDR3 sequence: CSAIEGRDGIQYF. The CDR3 nucleotides read TGCAGCGCCATAGAGGGGAGGGATGGCATTCAGTACTTC.

This clonotype was detected many times. The genes are TRBV9 and TRBJ2-7, with TRBD2 as a possible D gene (5 bases). CDR1 SGDLS and CDR2 YYNGEE come from the germline V gene. V lost 1 base and J 4 bases, leaving 12 bases between the germline ends. This CDR3 has 14 amino acids. CDR3 amino acids: CASSVSPEVYEQYF. In DNA form, the CDR3 reads TGTGCCAGCAGCGTAAGCCCGGAGGTGTACGAGCAGTACTTC. Full variable domain (outside the CDR3, taken from reference TRBV9 and TRBJ2-7): DSGVTQTPKHLITATGQRVTLRCSPRSGDLSVYWYQQSLDQGLQFLIQYYNGEERAKGNILERFSAQQFPDLHSELNLSSLELGDSALYFCASSVSPEVYEQYFGPGTRLTVT.